The clone carrying this T cell receptor (beta chain) was observed many times. Its matching antigen is unknown. The CDR3 covers 17 residues. The V gene's germline CDR1 is SGHVS and CDR2 FNYEAQ. V lost 5 bases to trimming and J lost 3 bases, with 21 bases between them. The data belong to a study of T-cell reconstitution after alpha-beta-depleted transplantation in children. Using unique molecular identifiers, the investigators prepared the TCRbeta library. Using its own MiXCR run on the PCR reads, TCRdb lists one record per CDR3 protein. The table has hundreds of thousands of distinct CDR3 sequences, 13% seen once. Study-level results: Elevated TCRbeta diversity at day 60 was traced, in some patients, to surviving recipient T cells and thymic progenitors. Expanded graft clones numbering several hundred reportedly gave rise to alpha-beta T cells about two months after transplant. After one year, T-cell counts and TCRbeta diversity mostly came from new T cells.

V and J are TRBV7-6 and TRBJ2-3; a weak D match, TRBD1 (8 bases). The clonotype was recovered from a male patient between 5 and 17 years old who had a stem cell transplant for acute myeloid leukemia, so the T cells may come from the graft donor. Sequencing used PBMCs, mostly from graft donor cells, obtained 360 days after TCRalphabeta/CD19-depleted stem cell transplant. The CDR3 reads CASSLLGGQGGTDTQYF. For the CDR3, the DNA is TGTGCCAGCAGCCTCCTAGGAGGACAGGGAGGGACAGATACGCAGTATTTT.